Following are 30 T cell receptor beta chains from one sample sequenced in a study of T cell responses to AZD1222 COVID-19 vaccine. Assay used: immunoSEQ multiplex PCR; TCRdb lists only in-frame clones, some missing. The sample lists more than 110,000 clones, 80% to 90% occurring once. The sequences come from peripheral blood, collected on day 0 of AZD1222 vaccination. The receptors shown here come from an adult in good health.

In this sample, this clone turned up once. The V and J genes are TRBV5-4 and TRBJ2-3, with TRBD2 as a possible D gene (6 bases). V was pared by 0 bases and J by 5 bases, with 13 bases between. The CDR3 covers 15 residues. CDR1 SGHNT and CDR2 YYREEE come from the germline V gene (reference sequence). CDR3 region: CASSLGSGWGDTQYF. CDR3 bases: TGTGCCAGCAGCTTGGGTAGCGGCTGGGGAGATACGCAGTATTTT.

V and J are TRBV27 and TRBJ1-4, with 8 bases identical to TRBD1. The CDR3 runs 13 residues. J was trimmed by 10 bases and V by 2 bases; bases with no gene match: 3. Germline CDR1 MNHEY, CDR2 SMNVEV (reference sequence). The CDR3 nucleotides are TGTGCCAGCAGTTTACAGACAGGGGCAAAACTGTTTTTT. Amino acids: CASSLQTGAKLFF.

The chain couples TRBV2 to TRBJ1-2; 7 nucleotides align to TRBD1. J was trimmed by 0 bases and V by 4 bases; bases with no gene match: 5. Germline CDR1 SNHLY, CDR2 FYNNEI. This CDR3 contains 15 residues. The CDR3 reads CASSVGDRANYGYTF. The CDR3 DNA reads TGTGCCAGCAGTGTCGGGGACAGAGCTAACTATGGCTACACCTTC. The entire variable domain, with the rest obtained from reference TRBV2 and TRBJ1-2, is as follows: EPEVTQTPSHQVTQMGQEVILRCVPISNHLYFYWYRQILGQKVEFLVSFYNNEISEKSEIFDDQFSVERPDGSNFTLKIRSTKLEDSAMYFCASSVGDRANYGYTFGSGTRLTVV.

The rearrangement uses TRBV7-9 and TRBJ1-2; TRBD1 is a possible D gene (5 bases). Germline V gene sequence: CDR1 SEHNR, CDR2 FQNEAQ (reference sequence). V dropped 10 bases and J dropped 3 bases, with 15 bases sitting between them. The CDR3 is 13 residues long. The CDR3 DNA reads TGTGCCACCCAACCTGGGACGGACTATGGCTACACCTTC. Translated, it gives CATQPGTDYGYTF.

The chain employs TRBV29-1 and TRBJ1-2; a possible D gene is TRBD1 (5 bases). V lost 6 bases and J lost 2, with 16 bases in between. The germline CDR1 and CDR2 sequences are SQVTM and ANQGSEA. This CDR3 has 14 amino acids. CDR3 sequence (DNA): TGCAGCGTATTTGACAGTGCCCTCAACTATGGCTACACCTTC. Its translation is CSVFDSALNYGYTF.

The V gene is TRBV5-6, the J gene TRBJ2-3, with D possibly TRBD2 on 6 matching bases. There are 11 residues in the CDR3. The germline V and J ends were trimmed by 4 bases and 10 bases, with 10 bases remaining between them. Germline V lookup: CDR1 SGHDT, CDR2 YYEEEE. CDR3 sequence reads: CASSPGGAQYF. For the CDR3, the DNA is TGTGCCAGCAGCCCCGGGGGTGCGCAGTATTTT.

The genes are TRBV12-3 or TRBV12-4 and TRBJ2-3, with 7 nucleotides matching TRBD2. CDR3 size: 13 residues. V gave up 7 bases and J gave up 5 bases; unmatched junction bases: 6. CDR3 sequence: CASTHVAGDTQYF. In DNA form, the CDR3 reads TGTGCCAGCACTCACGTAGCGGGAGATACGCAGTATTTT.

This clone is a singleton in its sample. CDR3 in DNA: TGCGCCAGCAGATACGAGGGGCGGCTTTACAATGAGCAGTTCTTC. This codes for CASRYEGRLYNEQFF. The chain couples TRBV4-1 to TRBJ2-1, with D possibly being TRBD1 or TRBD2 (5 bases each). The V gene's germline CDR1 is MGHRA and CDR2 YSYEKL. The V end was cut by 6 bases, the J end by 4 bases, with 16 bases between. The CDR3 is 15 amino acids.

This rearrangement joins TRBV6-5 to TRBJ1-3; D call uncertain. This CDR3 is built from 16 residues. The V and J ends lost 0 bases and 0 bases respectively, with 9 bases between them. Germline-derived CDR1 and CDR2 are MNHEY and SVGAGI. The CDR3 sequence: CASSYSRPSSGNTIYF. CDR3 nucleotide sequence: TGTGCCAGCAGTTACTCGCGGCCTTCCTCTGGAAACACCATATATTTT.

The chain carries TRBV9 and TRBJ1-3; the match to TRBD1 covers 8 bases. With 2 bases clipped from V and 3 bases from J, the junction kept 1 base outside the gene matches. The CDR3 is made up of 14 amino acids. Germline CDR1 reads SGDLS; CDR2 reads YYNGEE. In DNA form, the CDR3 reads TGTGCCAGCAGCGTGGACAGGGATGGAAACACCATATATTTT. Translation gives CASSVDRDGNTIYF.

V usage is TRBV18 and J usage is TRBJ1-2; D not resolved. There are 16 residues in the CDR3. Germline lookup yields CDR1 KGHSH and CDR2 LQKENI. The V end was cut by 8 bases, the J end by 0 bases, with 19 bases between. CDR3 loop: CASTTSSEATNYGYTF. The CDR3, as DNA: TGTGCCAGCACGACCTCCAGCGAAGCAACTAACTATGGCTACACCTTC.

This chain links TRBV9 with TRBJ1-2; the match to TRBD1 covers 10 bases. Germline V lookup: CDR1 SGDLS, CDR2 YYNGEE. The V segment lost 0 bases and the J segment 5 bases; nucleotides outside the gene matches: 4. The CDR3 runs to 15 residues. The CDR3 DNA reads as TGTGCCAGCAGCGTAGGGACAGGGGGTACTTATGGCTACACCTTC. Translated, it gives CASSVGTGGTYGYTF.

This chain connects TRBV7-9 to TRBJ2-3; possibly TRBD1 for D (5 bases). This CDR3 comprises 16 residues. Germline CDR1 and CDR2: SEHNR and FQNEAQ (reference sequence). V dropped 7 bases and J dropped 0 bases, with 17 bases sitting between them. The CDR3 loop is CASTRLGAGSTDTQYF. The CDR3 coding sequence is TGTGCCAGCACCCGTCTGGGCGCAGGGAGCACAGATACGCAGTATTTT.

The V and J genes are TRBV6-1 and TRBJ1-5; D unclear. The CDR3 has 15 residues. CDR1 is MNHNS and CDR2 is SASEGT in the germline V gene. V was cut by 3 bases and J by 4 bases, with 13 bases left in between. For the CDR3, the DNA is TGTGCCAGCAGTGAGGTAGGGCTCAATAATCAGCCCCAGCATTTT. Translation gives CASSEVGLNNQPQHF.

The chain employs TRBV4-2 and TRBJ2-5, with 7 nucleotides matching TRBD2. The junction had 6 bases not matched to a gene; V was cut back by 1 base and J by 4 bases. Germline V CDR1 and CDR2: LGHNA, YNFKEQ. CDR3 length equals 15 residues. The CDR3: CASSQGSPGGETQYF. The CDR3 nucleotides are TGTGCCAGCAGCCAAGGGTCCCCGGGAGGAGAGACCCAGTACTTC.

This chain connects TRBV7-9 to TRBJ2-5; 13 bases match TRBD2. The CDR3 length is 15 residues. Germline loops: CDR1 SEHNR, CDR2 FQNEAQ (reference sequence). Germline trimming cut 4 bases from V and 5 bases from J; bases unmatched to any gene: 4. This CDR3 is CASSSGLAGWETQYF. The CDR3 DNA sequence: TGTGCCAGCAGCTCGGGACTAGCGGGATGGGAGACCCAGTACTTC.

The V gene is TRBV7-9, the J gene TRBJ2-3, with 8 bases that match TRBD2. The CDR3 length is 19 residues. Losses at the gene ends were 1 base for V and 9 bases for J; bases not matched to a gene: 21. The germline gives CDR1 SEHNR, CDR2 FQNEAQ (reference sequence). CDR3 bases: TGTGCCAGCAGCTTAGTGGGTATTGGAGGGGGACTAGTAAGTGGAACGCAGTATTTT. Amino acid sequence: CASSLVGIGGGLVSGTQYF.

The chain uses TRBV15 and TRBJ2-7; no clear D gene. The CDR3 consists of 16 residues. Germline-derived CDR1 and CDR2 are LNHNV and YYDKDF (reference sequence). The V end was cut by 3 bases, the J end by 2 bases, with 17 bases between. CDR3 nucleotide sequence: TGTGCCACCAGCAGGCCCCCAACGGGCACCCCCTACGAGCAGTACTTC. Translation gives CATSRPPTGTPYEQYF.

This clone has a handful of counts. This sequence joins TRBV9 and TRBJ1-6; possible D gene TRBD1, 5 bases. CDR1 is SGDLS, CDR2 YYNGEE, per germline. With 3 bases removed from V and 10 bases from J, the gap between germline ends came to 20 bases. This CDR3 comprises 16 residues. This CDR3 is CASSGLQDGWGSPLHF. The CDR3 nucleotides are TGTGCCAGCAGCGGATTACAGGACGGGTGGGGCTCACCCCTCCACTTT.

This sequence joins TRBV24-1 and TRBJ2-7; no clear D. The germline V gene has CDR1 KGHDR and CDR2 SFDVKD. The CDR3 has 14 residues. V was clipped by 4 bases and J by 0 bases, with 9 bases between them. The CDR3 loop is CATSDPPPSYEQYF. CDR3 DNA: TGTGCCACCAGTGACCCTCCCCCCTCCTACGAGCAGTACTTC.

The chain's CDR3 is CASSLIVTDTQYF. DNA of the CDR3: TGTGCCAGCTCCCTTATAGTCACAGATACGCAGTATTTT. The J gene is TRBJ2-3, the V gene TRBV18; D is ambiguous. The CDR3 length is 13 residues. Germline values: CDR1 KGHSH, CDR2 LQKENI. V was pared by 6 bases and J by 2 bases, with 9 bases between.

The chain joins TRBV28 to TRBJ1-2; TRBD1 aligns across 7 bases. Germline-derived CDR1 and CDR2 are MDHEN and SYDVKM. V lost 4 bases and J lost 4; bases outside the gene matches: 3. The CDR3 loop spans 13 amino acids. The CDR3: CASSSRDSYGYTF. The DNA for the CDR3 is TGTGCCAGCAGTTCCCGGGACAGCTATGGCTACACCTTC.

A few counts support this clone. V is TRBV2 and J is TRBJ1-6; D ambiguous. The V gene's germline CDR1 is SNHLY and CDR2 FYNNEI. The CDR3 has 14 residues. Trimming shortened V by 4 bases and J by 10 bases, and 14 bases separated the two germline ends. This CDR3 is CASSGSGSGSPLHF. In DNA, the CDR3 is TGTGCCAGCAGTGGCTCGGGGAGTGGGTCACCCCTCCACTTT.

The chain employs TRBV7-9 and TRBJ1-1; TRBD1 agrees at 11 bases. V dropped 6 bases and J dropped 3; count of bases not matched to a gene: 12. The CDR3 consists of 17 residues. CDR1 and CDR2 (germline): SEHNR, FQNEAQ (reference sequence). The CDR3 DNA follows: TGTGCCAGCAGGGGCCCGGACAGGGGGCGCCTGGACACTGAAGCTTTCTTT. Translation: CASRGPDRGRLDTEAFF.

The chain has TRBV3-1 (or the pseudogene TRBV3-2) and TRBJ1-2; weak D call: TRBD1 (5 bases). Germline-derived CDR1 and CDR2 are LGHDT and YNNKEL (reference sequence). Trimming shortened V by 2 bases and J by 8 bases, and 12 bases separated the two germline ends. The CDR3 length is 13 residues. CDR3 bases: TGTGCCAGCAGCCAACGGGCAGGGCAGGGCTACACCTTC. As protein: CASSQRAGQGYTF.

The chain carries TRBV2 and TRBJ2-1; D uncertain. Germline values: CDR1 SNHLY, CDR2 FYNNEI. The CDR3 contains 11 residues. Trimming removed 6 bases from V and 1 base from J, with 1 base in between. For the CDR3, the DNA is TGTGCCAGCAGGTCCTACAATGAGCAGTTCTTC. Amino acid sequence: CASRSYNEQFF.

The chain joins TRBV27 to TRBJ1-3, with 10 bases fitting TRBD1. The V gene's germline CDR1 is MNHEY and CDR2 SMNVEV (reference sequence). J gave up 0 bases and V 7 bases, and 18 bases lay outside the gene matches. The CDR3 is 20 amino acids. The CDR3 DNA follows: TGTGCCAGCATCTCCGGGACAGGGGCAAGAAACAGAATCTCTGGAAACACCATATATTTT. Its translation: CASISGTGARNRISGNTIYF.

This sequence joins TRBV10-3 and TRBJ1-3; D gene uncertain. The germline gives CDR1 ENHRY, CDR2 SYGVKD. This CDR3 is 11 amino acids long. V lost 0 bases and J 6 bases, leaving 0 bases between the germline ends. The CDR3 region is CAISESNTIYF. Written as DNA, the CDR3 is TGTGCCATCAGTGAGTCAAACACCATATATTTT.

J is TRBJ2-7 and V is TRBV14; 8 bases line up with TRBD1. Looked up from germline, CDR1 is SGHDN and CDR2 is FVKESK. The CDR3 is 13 residues long. Trimming took 5 bases from V and 6 from J; bases not matched to a gene: 6. CDR3 sequence: CASSYVGQGEQYF. The CDR3 DNA follows: TGTGCCAGCAGCTACGTAGGACAGGGCGAGCAGTACTTC.

This chain connects TRBV29-1 to TRBJ1-1; 10 bases are a match to TRBD1. The CDR3 is made up of 13 amino acids. Germline V CDR1 and CDR2: SQVTM, ANQGSEA. Unmatched junction bases numbered 3, after V lost 7 bases and J lost 1 base. The CDR3 bases are TGCAGCGCCGACAGGGGGCAGAACACTGAAGCTTTCTTT. It translates to CSADRGQNTEAFF.